A selection of T cell receptor beta chains follows, all from one sample in a study of blood T cell repertoires in COVID-19. The data were produced by immunoSEQ multiplex PCR, yet TCRdb's version contains in-frame clones alone and is incomplete. The sample yields about 140,000 clones, almost 85% seen once. The sequenced sample consisted of PBMCs or T cells enriched from blood (not recorded which). The source is a woman between 45 and 60 years old with acute COVID-19. CDR3s include the opening cysteine and the closing phenylalanine or tryptophan. The D gene is left open where the match is weak. The size entry is marked missing in some rows and otherwise reads once, few, many or a size class.

d_gene: TRBD1; v_gene: TRBV6-5; j_gene: TRBJ1-5; abundance: -; CDR3nt: TGTGCCAGCAGGGACAGGGTAGGAGATCAGCCCCAGCATTTT; CDR3aa: CASRDRVGDQPQHF
d_gene: -; v_gene: TRBV7-2; j_gene: TRBJ2-2; abundance: -; CDR3nt: TGTGCCAGCAGCTTCGGACTTCGCGGGGAGCTGTTTTTT; CDR3aa: CASSFGLRGELFF
d_gene: -; v_gene: TRBV7-3; j_gene: TRBJ2-5; abundance: -; CDR3nt: TGTGCCAGCAGCTTAGGTGGCAGGGGAGGGGAGACCCAGTACTTC; CDR3aa: CASSLGGRGGETQYF
d_gene: -; v_gene: TRBV24-1; j_gene: TRBJ1-2; abundance: -; CDR3nt: TGTGCCACCAGCGACAGAGCTAACTATGGCTACACCTTC; CDR3aa: CATSDRANYGYTF
d_gene: TRBD1; v_gene: TRBV19; j_gene: TRBJ2-7; abundance: -; CDR3nt: TGTGCCAGTAGTTTCGGGACAGGGGACACCTACGAGCAGTACTTC; CDR3aa: CASSFGTGDTYEQYF
d_gene: -; v_gene: TRBV7-9; j_gene: TRBJ2-1; abundance: -; CDR3nt: TGTGCCAGCAGCCCCGCTCAGTCGGGGACCTACAATGAGCAGTTCTTC; CDR3aa: CASSPAQSGTYNEQFF
d_gene: TRBD2; v_gene: TRBV6-5; j_gene: TRBJ2-3; abundance: -; CDR3nt: TGTGCCAGCACTACACTAGCGGGAGAGGATGATACGCAGTATTTT; CDR3aa: CASTTLAGEDDTQYF
d_gene: TRBD1; v_gene: TRBV19; j_gene: TRBJ1-1; abundance: -; CDR3nt: TGTGCCAGTAGTAGGCCCCCGCGACAGGGGAACACTGAAGCTTTCTTT; CDR3aa: CASSRPPRQGNTEAFF
d_gene: -; v_gene: TRBV21-1; j_gene: TRBJ2-7; abundance: -; CDR3nt: -; CDR3aa: CASSKVGSGSYEQYF
d_gene: TRBD2; v_gene: TRBV7-3; j_gene: TRBJ2-1; abundance: -; CDR3nt: TGTGCCAGCAGCTTAGTCCCTAGCGGGAACAATGAGCAGTTCTTC; CDR3aa: CASSLVPSGNNEQFF
d_gene: TRBD2; v_gene: TRBV7-9; j_gene: TRBJ2-7; abundance: -; CDR3nt: TGTGCCAGCAGCTTAGTAGGCGCGGGAGGCTCGCAGTACTTC; CDR3aa: CASSLVGAGGSQYF
d_gene: TRBD2; v_gene: TRBV14; j_gene: TRBJ2-1; abundance: -; CDR3nt: TGTGCCAGCAGCCCCGGGACTAGCGGACCTGAGCAGTTCTTC; CDR3aa: CASSPGTSGPEQFF
d_gene: -; v_gene: TRBV3-1/TRBV3-2; j_gene: TRBJ2-7; abundance: -; CDR3nt: TGTGCCAGCAGCCAAGGACAGGCGATGTACGAGCAGTACTTC; CDR3aa: CASSQGQAMYEQYF
d_gene: -; v_gene: TRBV11-2; j_gene: TRBJ2-3; abundance: -; CDR3nt: TGTGCCAGCAGCCCGATGGTCCGGGAGTCCGGATCGCAGTATTTT; CDR3aa: CASSPMVRESGSQYF
d_gene: TRBD1; v_gene: TRBV5-5; j_gene: TRBJ2-5; abundance: -; CDR3nt: TGTGCCAGCAGCTTGTCGGGACAGGCCATAGGGACCCAGTACTTC; CDR3aa: CASSLSGQAIGTQYF
d_gene: TRBD1; v_gene: TRBV19; j_gene: TRBJ1-5; abundance: -; CDR3nt: TGTGCCAGTAGTACTCGACAGGGGGATCAGCCCCAGCATTTT; CDR3aa: CASSTRQGDQPQHF
d_gene: TRBD1; v_gene: TRBV5-1; j_gene: TRBJ2-5; abundance: -; CDR3nt: TGCGCCAGCAGCATTGGGACAGGGGAGGCAGAGACCCAGTACTTC; CDR3aa: CASSIGTGEAETQYF
d_gene: -; v_gene: TRBV7-9; j_gene: TRBJ2-5; abundance: -; CDR3nt: TGTGCCAGCAGCTTTGGGTTAGCACAGGCGGGGGAGACCCAGTACTTC; CDR3aa: CASSFGLAQAGETQYF
d_gene: -; v_gene: TRBV29-1; j_gene: TRBJ1-1; abundance: once; CDR3nt: TGCAGCGCCAAGGGAGTGGTGAACACTGAAGCTTTCTTT; CDR3aa: CSAKGVVNTEAFF
d_gene: TRBD1; v_gene: TRBV6-5; j_gene: TRBJ2-1; abundance: -; CDR3nt: TGTGCCAGCAGATGTCCGACAGGGCCCTACAATGAGCAGTTCTTC; CDR3aa: CASRCPTGPYNEQFF
d_gene: -; v_gene: TRBV4-1; j_gene: TRBJ1-5; abundance: -; CDR3nt: TGCGCCAGCAGCCAAGAATCGTATCAGCCCCAGCATTTT; CDR3aa: CASSQESYQPQHF
d_gene: TRBD1; v_gene: TRBV29-1; j_gene: TRBJ2-1; abundance: -; CDR3nt: TGCAGCGTCCAGGGGGCGGGAAGGAGGTACAATGAGCAGTTCTTC; CDR3aa: CSVQGAGRRYNEQFF
d_gene: -; v_gene: TRBV11-2; j_gene: TRBJ1-2; abundance: -; CDR3nt: TGTGCCAGCAGCCCAGGGTTTCGCTATGGCTACACCTTC; CDR3aa: CASSPGFRYGYTF
d_gene: TRBD2; v_gene: TRBV5-1; j_gene: TRBJ2-2; abundance: -; CDR3nt: TGCGCCAGCAGCTTACTAGCGGGAAGCACCGGGGAGCTGTTTTTT; CDR3aa: CASSLLAGSTGELFF
d_gene: TRBD2; v_gene: TRBV7-2; j_gene: TRBJ2-7; abundance: -; CDR3nt: TGTGCCAGCAGCATAGCGGGAGGCACCTACGAGCAGTACTTC; CDR3aa: CASSIAGGTYEQYF
d_gene: -; v_gene: TRBV7-2; j_gene: TRBJ2-2; abundance: once; CDR3nt: TGTGCCAGCAGCCCGCACTCCCAGGCCGGGGAGCTGTTTTTT; CDR3aa: CASSPHSQAGELFF
d_gene: TRBD2; v_gene: TRBV3-1/TRBV3-2; j_gene: TRBJ2-1; abundance: -; CDR3nt: TGTGCCAGCAGCCAACTCCTAGCGGGAGCAAATGAGCAGTTCTTC; CDR3aa: CASSQLLAGANEQFF
d_gene: -; v_gene: TRBV2; j_gene: TRBJ2-2; abundance: few; CDR3nt: TGTGCCAGCAACACAGGGGGGGGCACCGGGGAGCTGTTTTTT; CDR3aa: CASNTGGGTGELFF
d_gene: TRBD2; v_gene: TRBV11-2; j_gene: TRBJ2-1; abundance: -; CDR3nt: TGTGCCAGCAGCCAAGGGACTAGCGGGAGGCCGGGGAATGAGCAGTTCTTC; CDR3aa: CASSQGTSGRPGNEQFF
d_gene: -; v_gene: TRBV7-3; j_gene: TRBJ2-3; abundance: few; CDR3nt: TGTGCCAGCAGCGCAACCGGGGGCGGGAGAACAGATACGCAGTATTTT; CDR3aa: CASSATGGGRTDTQYF
d_gene: TRBD1; v_gene: TRBV25-1; j_gene: TRBJ2-7; abundance: -; CDR3nt: TGTGCCACCCTACACCGGGACAGGGTCGAGCAGTACTTC; CDR3aa: CATLHRDRVEQYF
d_gene: -; v_gene: TRBV25-1; j_gene: TRBJ1-2; abundance: -; CDR3nt: TGTGCCAGCAGTGGCATTCAGGGGCGGTGGTATGGCTACACCTTC; CDR3aa: CASSGIQGRWYGYTF
d_gene: -; v_gene: TRBV28; j_gene: TRBJ1-5; abundance: few; CDR3nt: TGTGCCAGCAGTCCAGGCGATTATAGCAATCAGCCCCAGCATTTT; CDR3aa: CASSPGDYSNQPQHF
d_gene: TRBD2; v_gene: TRBV3-1/TRBV3-2; j_gene: TRBJ2-7; abundance: -; CDR3nt: TGTGCCAGCAGCCTGCTAGCGGGAGGTGAGCAGTACTTC; CDR3aa: CASSLLAGGEQYF